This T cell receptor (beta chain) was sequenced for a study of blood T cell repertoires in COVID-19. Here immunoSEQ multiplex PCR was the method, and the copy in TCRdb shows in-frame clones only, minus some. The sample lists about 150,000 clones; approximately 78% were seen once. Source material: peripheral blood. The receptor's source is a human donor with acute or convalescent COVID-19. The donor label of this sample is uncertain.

CDR3 sequence (DNA): TGCGCCAGCAGCCTAAACAAAGACACCGGGGAGCTGTTTTTT. Its protein product is CASSLNKDTGELFF. This rearrangement joins TRBV4-3 to TRBJ2-2; D call uncertain. The V end was cut by 4 bases, the J end by 3 bases, with 9 bases between. Germline CDR1 is LGHNA and CDR2 is YSLEER. CDR3 size: 14 residues.